This entry describes one T cell receptor (beta chain). The data were taken from a study of patients and donors after allogeneic stem cell transplantation. TCRdb independently ran MiXCR on the RT-PCR reads; one entry per CDR3 protein. The sample lists 150,000 to 200,000 distinct CDR3 sequences, roughly 31% occurring once. This receptor was taken from a human donor who was either an allogeneic HSCT recipient or a stem cell or donor lymphocyte infusion donor (not recorded which). It is not recorded whose cells these are; they may come from a transplant donor. The sequenced sample was blood, either unsorted or a sorted T cell fraction (not recorded which).

The chain's CDR3 is CASSLVLAGGPNTGELFF. The CDR3 coding sequence is TGTGCCAGCAGTTTAGTACTAGCGGGAGGCCCGAACACCGGGGAGCTGTTTTTT. The V call is TRBV12-3 or TRBV12-4, the J call TRBJ2-2, with 12 bases fitting TRBD2. The CDR3 has 18 residues. V was clipped by 1 base and J by 0 bases; unmatched bases: 3.